This T cell receptor beta chain was found in a study of blood T cell repertoires in COVID-19. This clone was recorded once. CDR3 length equals 13 residues. The V gene's germline CDR1 is MNHEY and CDR2 SMNVEV (reference sequence). V shed 5 bases and J shed 5 bases, with 9 bases lying between them. Here immunoSEQ multiplex PCR was the method, and the copy in TCRdb shows in-frame clones only, minus some. The sample consists of under 120,000 clones, approximately 81% of them appearing once. This chain uses TRBV27 with TRBJ2-2; D gene ambiguous. The sequence was collected from a human donor in a cohort sampled during active COVID-19. The source material was peripheral blood. The CDR3 nucleotides are TGTGCCAGCAGTCCTGTCGGGACCGGGGAGCTGTTTTTT. It is translated as CASSPVGTGELFF.